This T cell receptor beta chain is drawn from a study of OX40 agonist ivuxolimab in advanced cancers. CDR3 size: 17 residues. The germline V and J ends were trimmed by 2 bases and 2 bases, with 19 bases remaining between them. Germline lookup yields CDR1 SGHTS and CDR2 YDEGEE. Sequencing was performed with immunoSEQ multiplex PCR; in TCRdb, only in-frame clones are kept and a portion is missing. The sample holds more than 15,000 clones, roughly 84% seen once. The clonotype comes from an adult with an advanced solid tumor such as melanoma, head and neck, liver or kidney cancer. Source: CD4+ or CD8+ T cells sorted from blood, taken in a trial of the OX40 agonist ivuxolimab. The chain is built from TRBV5-8 and TRBJ1-1, with D unclear. Here the CDR3 DNA reads TGTGCCAGCAGCTTCACCGACGGCTGGAGACAAAACACTGAAGCTTTCTTT. Encoded protein: CASSFTDGWRQNTEAFF.